This section outlines one T cell receptor beta chain sequence together with its context. This sample is drawn from a study of blood T cell repertoires in COVID-19. V shed 4 bases and J 4 bases; nucleotides not matched to a gene: 6. This CDR3 spans 14 amino acids. The germline V gene has CDR1 SGHNT and CDR2 YYREEE (reference sequence). TCRdb keeps only in-frame clones here, not all; method: immunoSEQ multiplex PCR. The sample yields more than 150,000 clones, approximately 80% seen once. Input material: peripheral blood. This chain uses TRBV5-4 with TRBJ1-2; 8 bases are shared with TRBD1. This sequence originates from a man in his fifties or sixties with acute or convalescent COVID-19. CDR3 amino acids: CASSHNQGAYGYTF. Written as DNA, the CDR3 is TGTGCCAGCAGCCACAATCAGGGGGCCTATGGCTACACCTTC. The variable domain in full, completed from reference TRBV5-4 and TRBJ1-2, reads ETGVTQSPTHLIKTRGQQVTLRCSSQSGHNTVSWYQQALGQGPQFIFQYYREEENGRGNFPPRFSGLQFPNYSSELNVNALELDDSALYLCASSHNQGAYGYTFGSGTRLTVV.